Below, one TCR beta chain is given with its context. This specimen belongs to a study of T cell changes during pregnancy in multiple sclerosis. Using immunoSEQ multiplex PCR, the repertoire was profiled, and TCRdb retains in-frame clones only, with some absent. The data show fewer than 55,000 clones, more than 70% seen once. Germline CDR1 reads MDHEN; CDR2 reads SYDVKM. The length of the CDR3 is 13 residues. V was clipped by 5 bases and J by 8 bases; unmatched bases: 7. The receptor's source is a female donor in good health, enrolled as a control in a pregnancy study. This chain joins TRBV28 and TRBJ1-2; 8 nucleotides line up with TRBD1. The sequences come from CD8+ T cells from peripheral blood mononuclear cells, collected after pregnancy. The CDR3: CASSGDRPEGYTF. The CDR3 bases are TGTGCCAGCAGTGGGGACAGGCCAGAGGGCTACACCTTC.